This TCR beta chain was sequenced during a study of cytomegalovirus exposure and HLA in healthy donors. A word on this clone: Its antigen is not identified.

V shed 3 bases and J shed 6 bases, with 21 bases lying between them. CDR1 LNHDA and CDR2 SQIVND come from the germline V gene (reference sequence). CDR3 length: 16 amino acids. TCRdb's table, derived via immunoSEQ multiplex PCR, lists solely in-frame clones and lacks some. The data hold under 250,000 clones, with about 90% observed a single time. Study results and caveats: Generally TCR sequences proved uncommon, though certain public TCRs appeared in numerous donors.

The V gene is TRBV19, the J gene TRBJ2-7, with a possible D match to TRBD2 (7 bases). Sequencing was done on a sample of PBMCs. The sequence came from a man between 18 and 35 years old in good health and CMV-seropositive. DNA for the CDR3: TGTGCCAGTAGTATTGGGGGGGCTCTAGCGGACCGCGAGCAGTACTTC. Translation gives CASSIGGALADREQYF.